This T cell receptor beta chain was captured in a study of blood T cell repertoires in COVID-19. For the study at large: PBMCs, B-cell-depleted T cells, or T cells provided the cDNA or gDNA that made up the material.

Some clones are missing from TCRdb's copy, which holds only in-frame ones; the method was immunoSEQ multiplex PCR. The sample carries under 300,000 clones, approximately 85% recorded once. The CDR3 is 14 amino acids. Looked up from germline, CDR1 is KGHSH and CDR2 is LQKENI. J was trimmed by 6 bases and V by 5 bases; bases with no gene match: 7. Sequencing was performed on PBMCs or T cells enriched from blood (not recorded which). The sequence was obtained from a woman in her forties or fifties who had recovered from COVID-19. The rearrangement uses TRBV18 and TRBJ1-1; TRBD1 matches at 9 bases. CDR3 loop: CASSGPRDRAEAFF. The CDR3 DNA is TGTGCCAGCTCAGGCCCCCGGGACAGGGCTGAAGCTTTCTTT.